The 18 T cell receptor beta chains listed next were all sequenced from one sample in a study of blood T cell repertoires in COVID-19. TCRdb's table, derived via immunoSEQ multiplex PCR, lists solely in-frame clones and lacks some. The table shows about 310,000 clones, with roughly 90% occurring only once. Sequenced input: peripheral blood. The receptors derive from a woman in her thirties with COVID-19, enrolled during active disease.

Written as DNA, the CDR3 is TGCGCCAGCAGCTCCGGACTAGCGGGAGGGCCTTTTTCCTACGAGCAGTACTTC. Amino acid sequence: CASSSGLAGGPFSYEQYF. This rearrangement joins TRBV5-1 to TRBJ2-7; 15 nucleotides match TRBD2. The CDR3 has 18 amino acids. J gave up 1 base and V 3 bases, and 8 bases lay outside the gene matches. The V gene's germline CDR1 is SGHRS and CDR2 YFSETQ.

CDR3 DNA sequence: TGCGCCAGCAGCTCTCCCGGGACAGGGAACACTGAAGCTTTCTTT. Protein product: CASSSPGTGNTEAFF. The rearrangement joins TRBV5-1 to TRBJ1-1, with 8 bases that match TRBD1. V trimming: 3 bases; J trimming: 1 base; junction bases outside the gene matches: 5. The CDR3 has 15 amino acids. Germline V gives CDR1 SGHRS, CDR2 YFSETQ.

The J gene is TRBJ2-5, the V gene TRBV19; TRBD1 agrees at 8 bases. V trimming: 5 bases; J trimming: 1 base; junction bases outside the gene matches: 9. Germline V gives CDR1 LNHDA, CDR2 SQIVND (reference sequence). CDR3 length equals 16 residues. CDR3 bases: TGTGCCAGTAGTGTGAGGACAGGGAGGTTCCAAGAGACCCAGTACTTC. Residues: CASSVRTGRFQETQYF.

The chain couples TRBV7-2 to TRBJ2-4; 7 bases line up with TRBD2. J gave up 1 base and V 1 base, and 7 bases lay outside the gene matches. This CDR3 region has 17 residues. Germline V gene data show CDR1 as SGHTA and CDR2 as FQGNSA. The CDR3 loop is CASSLVGGEGAKNIQYF. CDR3 bases: TGTGCCAGCAGCTTAGTTGGCGGGGAGGGGGCCAAAAACATTCAGTACTTC.

This chain connects TRBV7-2 to TRBJ2-7; maybe TRBD1 (6 bases). V was shortened by 1 base and J by 6 bases, with 13 bases between the two germline ends. This CDR3 spans 14 amino acids. CDR1 SGHTA and CDR2 FQGNSA come from the germline V gene. CDR3 region: CASSLGGGVREQYF. The CDR3 DNA reads TGTGCCAGCAGCTTAGGAGGGGGAGTACGCGAGCAGTACTTC. Based on the CDR3 plus reference TRBV7-2 and TRBJ2-7, the full variable domain is GAGVSQSPSNKVTEKGKDVELRCDPISGHTALYWYRQSLGQGLEFLIYFQGNSAPDKSGLPSDRFSAERTGGSVSTLTIQRTQQEDSAVYLCASSLGGGVREQYFGPGTRLTVT.

This clone was detected once. The V gene is TRBV6-1, the J gene TRBJ1-6; 7 bases map to TRBD1. Unmatched junction bases numbered 4, after V lost 3 bases and J lost 2 bases. Germline V gene lookup returns CDR1 MNHNS and CDR2 SASEGT. The CDR3 sequence is 16 residues long. CDR3 sequence: CASSEAGQAYNSPLHF. CDR3 nucleotides: TGTGCCAGCAGTGAGGCCGGACAGGCCTATAATTCACCCCTCCACTTT.

This chain uses TRBV5-4 with TRBJ1-2; TRBD1 agrees at 12 bases. V was clipped by 3 bases and J by 5 bases; unmatched bases: 5. The CDR3 totals 15 residues. Germline CDR1 reads SGHNT; CDR2 reads YYREEE (reference sequence). Here the CDR3 DNA reads TGTGCCAGCAGCTCCCCGGGACAGGGGGCTTATGGCTACACCTTC. It codes for CASSSPGQGAYGYTF. Full variable domain (rest looked up from reference TRBV5-4 and TRBJ1-2): ETGVTQSPTHLIKTRGQQVTLRCSSQSGHNTVSWYQQALGQGPQFIFQYYREEENGRGNFPPRFSGLQFPNYSSELNVNALELDDSALYLCASSSPGQGAYGYTFGSGTRLTVV.

The chain employs TRBV3-1 (or the pseudogene TRBV3-2) and TRBJ2-7; 7 nucleotides match TRBD1. The CDR3 is 14 amino acids. Germline CDR1 reads LGHDT; CDR2 reads YNNKEL (reference sequence). V lost 2 bases, J lost 3 bases, and 4 bases stayed unmatched. The CDR3 DNA reads as TGTGCCAGCAGCCAACCGGGACAGAGCTACGAGCAGTACTTC. It is translated as CASSQPGQSYEQYF.

The V call is TRBV27, the J call TRBJ2-1, with 13 bases aligning to TRBD2. The CDR3 is made up of 16 amino acids. The germline gives CDR1 MNHEY, CDR2 SMNVEV (reference sequence). Trimming took 5 bases from V and 8 from J; bases not matched to a gene: 9. CDR3 sequence: CASSIPGLAGRDEQFF. In DNA, the CDR3 is TGTGCCAGCAGTATCCCGGGACTAGCGGGAAGGGATGAGCAGTTCTTC.

This clone was picked up one time. The J gene is TRBJ2-1, the V gene TRBV12-1; TRBD2, the D gene given by the table, was not confirmed from the DNA. TRBV12-1 corresponds to a pseudogene. CDR3 length: 18 residues. The CDR3 is CASSFAPPSGSIYNEQFF. In nucleotides, the CDR3 is TGTGCCAGCAGCTTTGCGCCTCCTAGCGGGAGCATCTACAATGAGCAGTTCTTC.

J is TRBJ1-4 and V is TRBV30; a possible D gene is TRBD1 (5 bases). The CDR3 spans 17 residues. Germline V gene data show CDR1 as GTSNPN and CDR2 as SVGIG (reference sequence). Trimming shortened V by 3 bases and J by 6 bases, and 23 bases separated the two germline ends. The CDR3: CAWSHSRTPRGDEKLFF. CDR3 DNA sequence: TGTGCCTGGAGCCACTCCCGGACACCTCGAGGCGATGAAAAACTGTTTTTT.

This chain's CDR3 is CASSHIGLAATDTQYF. The CDR3 nucleotides read TGCGCCAGCAGCCATATTGGACTAGCGGCCACAGATACGCAGTATTTT. J is TRBJ2-3 and V is TRBV4-1; 10 bases are shared with TRBD2. In germline, CDR1 is MGHRA, CDR2 YSYEKL. J was trimmed by 2 bases and V by 3 bases; bases with no gene match: 5. The CDR3 extends over 16 amino acids.

The rearrangement links TRBV28 to TRBJ2-7; the match to TRBD1 covers 8 bases. The CDR3 consists of 17 residues. Germline CDR1 is MDHEN and CDR2 is SYDVKM. V dropped 3 bases and J dropped 1; count of bases not matched to a gene: 11. In DNA, the CDR3 is TGTGCCAGCAGTTTCTCCATCGACCGGGACAGGTCCTACGAGCAGTACTTC. It encodes CASSFSIDRDRSYEQYF.

The CDR3 protein is CASSQGGTAPYGYTF. The CDR3 coding sequence is TGTGCCAGCAGCCAAGGCGGGACAGCACCTTATGGCTACACCTTC. The V gene is TRBV3-1 (or the pseudogene TRBV3-2), the J gene TRBJ1-2, with TRBD1 matching 7 bases. V lost 1 base and J lost 5; bases outside the gene matches: 7. The CDR3 sequence is 15 residues long. Germline lookup yields CDR1 LGHDT and CDR2 YNNKEL (reference sequence).

The chain uses TRBV6-4 and TRBJ2-2; a possible D gene is TRBD2 (5 bases). V was clipped by 0 bases and J by 8 bases, with 7 bases between them. Looked up from germline, CDR1 is MRHNA and CDR2 is SNTAGT. The CDR3 is 13 amino acids. The CDR3: CASSDSRRGELFF. CDR3 coding DNA: TGTGCCAGCAGTGACTCGAGGAGGGGGGAGCTGTTTTTT.

The chain is built from TRBV2 and TRBJ1-1; 9 bases fit TRBD1. There are 13 residues in the CDR3. Germline-derived CDR1 and CDR2 are SNHLY and FYNNEI. V trimming: 11 bases; J trimming: 4 bases; junction bases outside the gene matches: 8. As DNA, the CDR3 is TGTGCCCGCGCGGGACAGGGCGGCACTGAAGCTTTCTTT. Its translation is CARAGQGGTEAFF.

The CDR3 region is CASSFSGISSYNEQFF. In DNA, the CDR3 is TGCGCCAGCAGCTTTTCCGGGATCAGCTCCTACAATGAGCAGTTCTTC. The chain links TRBV5-1 to TRBJ2-1, with D perhaps matching TRBD2 (5 bases). Between the trimmed V and J ends, which lost 2 bases and 0 bases, there was a span of 12 bases. Germline V gene sequence: CDR1 SGHRS, CDR2 YFSETQ. The CDR3 spans 16 residues.

This clone was seen a handful of times. The chain has TRBV5-1 and TRBJ1-1; 8 bases are shared with TRBD1. The germline CDR1 and CDR2 sequences are SGHRS and YFSETQ. This CDR3 has 15 amino acids. V dropped 2 bases and J dropped 2; count of bases not matched to a gene: 5. The CDR3 sequence is CASSFVGQGNTEAFF. The CDR3 nucleotides read TGCGCCAGCAGCTTTGTCGGACAGGGTAACACTGAAGCTTTCTTT.